The 28 T cell receptor beta chains below were found in one sample sequenced in a study of glioma-infiltrating T cells. Using RNA template, CDR3s of TCR alpha and beta were amplified with iRepertoire arm-PCR. TCRdb fed the multiplex PCR reads into MiXCR, producing one record per CDR3 protein. Of about 140,000 distinct CDR3 sequences in the sample, approximately 39% were seen once. Material: glioma tissue, nonneoplastic brain tissue, or PBMCs (not recorded which). The receptors here all came from a human donor with low-grade glioma or glioblastoma, undergoing nonglioma brain surgery, or in good health (not recorded which).

This chain connects TRBV7-3 to TRBJ2-1; 8 nucleotides match TRBD1. V lost 5 bases and J lost 6; bases outside the gene matches: 9. Germline V gene lookup returns CDR1 SGHTA and CDR2 FQGTGA. The CDR3 loop spans 15 amino acids. The chain's CDR3 is CASSPGQGIGNEQFF. The CDR3 coding sequence is TGTGCCAGCAGCCCCGGACAGGGAATCGGCAATGAGCAGTTCTTC. Combining the CDR3 with reference TRBV7-3 and TRBJ2-1 gives the whole variable domain GAGVSQTPSNKVTEKGKYVELRCDPISGHTALYWYRQSLGQGPEFLIYFQGTGAADDSGLPNDRFFAVRPEGSVSTLKIQRTERGDSAVYLCASSPGQGIGNEQFFGPGTRLTVL.

This clonotype has at least ten counts. The CDR3 bases are TGCAGTGCTAGGTCAGCGGGAGGACCAGATACGCAGTATTTT. Protein sequence: CSARSAGGPDTQYF. The chain has TRBV20-1 and TRBJ2-3; 9 bases fit TRBD2. This CDR3 spans 14 amino acids. J was trimmed by 4 bases and V by 3 bases; bases with no gene match: 5. From germline, CDR1 is DFQATT and CDR2 SNEGSKA (reference sequence).

Details on this clonotype: A much larger clone lies a single base off, so this may be a read error. V is TRBV27 and J is TRBJ2-7; possible D gene TRBD1, 6 bases. CDR1 MNHEY and CDR2 SMNVEV come from the germline V gene (reference sequence). CDR3 length: 13 amino acids. CDR3 amino acids: CASSLDSTYEKYF. The DNA of the CDR3 is TGTGCCAGCAGTTTGGACAGCACCTACGAGAAGTACTTC.

The V call is TRBV29-1, the J call TRBJ1-1; D is unclear. The CDR3 extends over 12 amino acids. Deletions cut 5 bases from V and 2 bases from J, with 9 bases between. Germline-derived CDR1 and CDR2 are SQVTM and ANQGSEA. CDR3 coding DNA: TGCAGCGTTCCCGGGCTAAACACTGAAGCTTTCTTT. Protein: CSVPGLNTEAFF.

The J gene is TRBJ2-5, the V gene TRBV20-1, with D uncertain. CDR1 is DFQATT and CDR2 is SNEGSKA in the germline V gene (reference sequence). Trimming took off 4 bases at V and 1 base at J, with 1 base between the two ends. This CDR3 is 10 amino acids long. The CDR3 region has the DNA TGCAGTGCTACCCAAGAGACCCAGTACTTC. It specifies CSATQETQYF.

This clonotype occurred many times. This chain joins TRBV27 and TRBJ2-1; D is perhaps TRBD1 or TRBD2 (5 bases each). The CDR3 has 14 residues. Trimming pared 5 bases from V and 9 bases from J, leaving 17 bases between. The germline V gene has CDR1 MNHEY and CDR2 SMNVEV (reference sequence). The CDR3 bases are TGTGCCAGCAGTGAGACGGGACCCTCAAGTGAGCAGTTCTTC. Amino acids: CASSETGPSSEQFF.

J is TRBJ1-2 and V is TRBV20-1; possibly TRBD1 for D (5 bases). V was cut by 6 bases and J by 5 bases, with 19 bases left in between. Germline CDR1 is DFQATT and CDR2 is SNEGSKA (reference sequence). CDR3 size: 14 residues. Here the CDR3 reads CSAPVGTSLYGYTF. The CDR3 coding sequence is TGCAGTGCCCCAGTCGGGACTTCTTTATATGGCTACACCTTC.

The chain recombines TRBV27 with TRBJ2-2, with D perhaps TRBD2 (5 bases). Looked up from germline, CDR1 is MNHEY and CDR2 is SMNVEV (reference sequence). V lost 2 bases, J lost 4 bases, and 8 bases lay in between. The CDR3 is made up of 14 amino acids. The CDR3 region has the DNA TGTGCCAGCAGTTTAGCCGGAGGCACCGGGGAGCTGTTTTTT. Amino acid sequence: CASSLAGGTGELFF.

This chain uses TRBV7-8 with TRBJ1-1; no clear D. Looked up from germline, CDR1 is SGHVS and CDR2 is FQNEAQ. The length of the CDR3 is 16 residues. V lost 2 bases, J lost 0 bases, and 13 bases lay in between. CDR3 in DNA: TGTGCCAGCAGCTTACAGGAGACCTACATGAACACTGAAGCTTTCTTT. Residues: CASSLQETYMNTEAFF.

This clonotype turned up a few times. This rearrangement joins TRBV6-6 to TRBJ1-2, with unresolved D. CDR1 is MNHNY, CDR2 SVGAGI, per germline (reference sequence). Trimming pared 2 bases from V and 4 bases from J, leaving 8 bases between. The CDR3 covers 13 residues. CDR3 in amino acids: CASSYPGSYGYTF. The CDR3 region has the DNA TGTGCCAGCAGTTACCCAGGAAGCTATGGCTACACCTTC.

This clonotype was seen only a few times. The genes are TRBV6-1 and TRBJ1-6; perhaps TRBD1 as D (6 bases). The ends were cut back, 6 bases at V and 7 bases at J, with 13 bases in the middle. CDR1 and CDR2 from the germline V gene are MNHNS and SASEGT. This CDR3 contains 14 residues. As DNA, the CDR3 is TGTGCCAGCAGGAATGGACAGTTGAATTCACCCCTCCACTTT. Protein product: CASRNGQLNSPLHF.

CDR3 amino acids: CASSFGSRTEAFF. As DNA, the CDR3 is TGTGCCAGCAGTTTCGGTTCGAGGACTGAAGCTTTCTTT. V is TRBV27 and J is TRBJ1-1; D is uncertain. CDR3 length: 13 amino acids. V was cut by 3 bases and J by 5 bases, with 10 bases left in between. Germline assignment: CDR1 MNHEY and CDR2 SMNVEV (reference sequence).

This chain links TRBV11-2 with TRBJ2-2, with D unresolved. V gave up 1 base and J gave up 4 bases, with 7 bases separating them. This CDR3 spans 14 amino acids. Germline CDR1 and CDR2: SGHAT and FQNNGV. The CDR3 bases are TGTGCCAGCAGCTTAGTGAGGTCCACCGGGGAGCTGTTTTTT. Amino acid sequence: CASSLVRSTGELFF. The whole variable domain, remainder taken from reference TRBV11-2 and TRBJ2-2, is EAGVAQSPRYKIIEKRQSVAFWCNPISGHATLYWYQQILGQGPKLLIQFQNNGVVDDSQLPKDRFSAERLKGVDSTLKIQPAKLEDSAVYLCASSLVRSTGELFFGEGSRLTVL.

The rearrangement joins TRBV20-1 to TRBJ2-7, with D perhaps matching TRBD1 (5 bases). Germline V gene lookup returns CDR1 DFQATT and CDR2 SNEGSKA (reference sequence). The germline V and J ends were trimmed by 0 bases and 0 bases, with 12 bases remaining between them. The CDR3 runs 15 residues. DNA of the CDR3: TGCAGTGCTAGAGAACCCTTGGACACCTCCTACGAGCAGTACTTC. The encoded protein is CSAREPLDTSYEQYF.

This clonotype was seen repeatedly, ten times or more. V gene TRBV6-2 or TRBV6-3 combines with J gene TRBJ2-1; TRBD1 aligns across 7 bases. The CDR3 has 12 amino acids. Trimming cost V 3 bases and J 10 bases; bases outside gene matches: 3. Germline V lookup: CDR1 MNHEY, CDR2 SVGEGT. In nucleotides, the CDR3 is TGTGCCAGCAGTTATCGACAGGGCGAGCAGTTCTTC. As protein: CASSYRQGEQFF.

V is TRBV7-2 and J is TRBJ2-7; TRBD2 agrees at 12 bases. CDR1 SGHTA and CDR2 FQGNSA come from the germline V gene. The CDR3 contains 17 residues. Unmatched junction bases numbered 11, after V lost 4 bases and J lost 4 bases. The CDR3 DNA reads TGTGCCAGCAGCTACGGGACTAGCGGGCTTCTCGGTTACGAGCAGTACTTC. It encodes CASSYGTSGLLGYEQYF.

This clonotype was picked up a small number of times. The chain employs TRBV18 and TRBJ1-2; weak D call: TRBD1 (5 bases). CDR1 is KGHSH, CDR2 LQKENI, per germline. This CDR3 is built from 14 residues. The germline V and J ends were trimmed by 4 bases and 5 bases, with 14 bases remaining between them. CDR3 in DNA: TGTGCCAGCTCACAATCCGGGACCGAGTATGGCTACACCTTC. Translated, it gives CASSQSGTEYGYTF.

This clonotype was seen a few times. The chain recombines TRBV28 with TRBJ1-2, with D perhaps matching TRBD1 (5 bases). This CDR3 spans 12 amino acids. V gave up 5 bases and J gave up 7 bases, with 11 bases separating them. In germline, CDR1 is MDHEN, CDR2 SYDVKM. As DNA, the CDR3 is TGTGCCAGCAGTATCGGTAGGGGTGGCTACACCTTC. Protein product: CASSIGRGGYTF.

The chain recombines TRBV4-3 with TRBJ2-3, with D tentatively TRBD2 (5 bases). Trimming left V 0 bases short and J 1 base short, with 14 bases between. The CDR3 length is 17 residues. CDR1 LGHNA and CDR2 YSLEER come from the germline V gene. The CDR3 region has the DNA TGCGCCAGCAGCCAAGATCTATCGAGCGGACGCACAGATACGCAGTATTTT. Its protein product is CASSQDLSSGRTDTQYF.

The sample holds many counts of this clonotype. The CDR3 DNA reads TGTGCCAGCACCTCAAATTCACCCCTCCACTTT. Translation gives CASTSNSPLHF. V gene TRBV6-2 or TRBV6-3 combines with J gene TRBJ1-6, with D hard to call. V lost 7 bases and J lost 7, with 5 bases in between. CDR1 and CDR2 (germline): MNHEY, SVGEGT. The CDR3 extends over 11 amino acids.

This chain connects TRBV6-5 to TRBJ1-5; D might be TRBD1 (6 bases). In germline, CDR1 is MNHEY, CDR2 SVGAGI. The length of the CDR3 is 18 residues. The V end lost 0 bases, the J end lost 0 bases, and 15 bases lay between the germline ends. CDR3 in DNA: TGTGCCAGCAGTTACTCCGGGACAAGCCGCTATAGCAATCAGCCCCAGCATTTT. Protein: CASSYSGTSRYSNQPQHF.

A remark on this clonotype: At one boundary the junction diverges from the germline segment, which might be a read error. J is TRBJ2-1 and V is TRBV28, with D possibly being TRBD2 (6 bases). The V gene's germline CDR1 is MDHEN and CDR2 SYDVKM. The CDR3 loop spans 12 amino acids. The chain's CDR3 is CVSGTSSNEQFF. DNA for the CDR3: TGTGTCAGCGGAACTAGCTCTAATGAGCAGTTCTTC.

There are a few counts of this clonotype. V is TRBV3-1 and J is TRBJ1-1; TRBD1 agrees at 7 bases. V was pared by 9 bases and J by 1 base, with 5 bases of the junction left unmatched. This CDR3 contains 13 residues. Germline loops: CDR1 LGHDT, CDR2 YNNKEL (reference sequence). Here the CDR3 reads CASGGQANTEAFF. The CDR3 DNA is TGTGCCAGTGGAGGACAGGCGAACACTGAAGCTTTCTTT.

The gene calls are TRBV15 and TRBJ1-1, with D tentatively TRBD1 (6 bases). The CDR3 is 14 residues long. Germline V gene data show CDR1 as LNHNV and CDR2 as YYDKDF (reference sequence). V lost 3 bases and J lost 4, with 12 bases in between. The CDR3 is CATSSPTGPTEAFF. In DNA, the CDR3 is TGTGCCACCAGCAGCCCAACAGGGCCCACTGAAGCTTTCTTT.

The CDR3 region is CASSYAGETYEQYV. The CDR3 DNA reads as TGTGCCAGCTCTTATGCGGGGGAGACCTACGAGCAGTACGTC. The rearrangement links TRBV12-3 or TRBV12-4 to TRBJ2-7, with TRBD2 matching over 7 bases. Trimming removed 8 bases from V and 2 bases from J; junction bases left unmatched: 9. The CDR3 is 14 residues long.

Worth noting for this clonotype: A much larger clone differs from this one at a single base, so this may be a read error. The chain links TRBV6-2 or TRBV6-3 to TRBJ2-1, with D perhaps TRBD1 (5 bases). The CDR3 is made up of 13 amino acids. Germline V lookup: CDR1 MNHEY, CDR2 SVGEGT. The CDR3 nucleotides are TGTGCCAGCAGTTACAATCAGGGCAATGAGCAGCTCTTC. Translating gives CASSYNQGNEQLF.

The chain joins TRBV28 to TRBJ2-3; D perhaps matches TRBD2 (5 bases). The CDR3 covers 17 residues. The germline V and J ends were trimmed by 8 bases and 2 bases, with 23 bases remaining between them. Germline V gene data show CDR1 as MDHEN and CDR2 as SYDVKM. The CDR3 DNA reads as TGTGCCAGCGAGGAGGCCGGGCGCCAGGCCTCCACAGATACGCAGTATTTT. Translation gives CASEEAGRQASTDTQYF.

The chain employs TRBV20-1 and TRBJ2-1; D unresolved. V lost 5 bases and J 6 bases, leaving 11 bases between the germline ends. The germline V gene has CDR1 DFQATT and CDR2 SNEGSKA (reference sequence). The CDR3 loop spans 12 amino acids. The CDR3 DNA reads as TGCAGTGCTCACTTCCCAGGCAATGAGCAGTTCTTC. Translation: CSAHFPGNEQFF.